This entry describes one T cell receptor beta chain. Its antigen is as yet unknown. TCRdb processed the reads anew with MiXCR; each CDR3 protein has one entry. The sample consists of approximately 990,000 distinct CDR3 sequences, 31% of them appearing once. The CDR3 is 14 amino acids. Trimming left V 0 bases short and J 8 bases short, with 13 bases between. In germline, CDR1 is MNHEY, CDR2 SVGEGT. The data stem from a study of T cell repertoires in cytomegalovirus infection. This receptor was taken from a human donor in good health (CMV status not recorded). Some clones in this sample may be carry-over from other donors' samples. Sequences were derived from cultured CD8+ T cells from PBMCs, sampled from culture after CMV antigen stimulation. The chain has TRBV6-2 or TRBV6-3 and TRBJ1-2; no clear D. CDR3 bases: TGTGCCAGCAGTTACTCCGCCCAGGAGGCCGGCTACACCTTC. This translates into CASSYSAQEAGYTF.